This T cell receptor (beta chain) is from a study of blood T cell repertoires in COVID-19. Germline loops: CDR1 SGHKS, CDR2 YYEKEE (reference sequence). The CDR3 sequence is 15 residues long. Losses at the gene ends were 4 bases for V and 9 bases for J; bases not matched to a gene: 9. Enrollment of patients from Seattle took place during active infection, with longitudinal follow-up. Assay: immunoSEQ multiplex PCR; the TCRdb copy retains only in-frame clones and omits some. The sample shows 250,000 to 350,000 clones, more than 80% of them seen only once. This chain links TRBV5-5 with TRBJ2-1, with TRBD1 identical over 11 bases. The sequence was obtained from a woman younger than 45 with COVID-19, enrolled during active disease. Specimen: peripheral blood. CDR3 loop: CASSPSGTGGGEQFF. CDR3 nucleotide sequence: TGTGCCAGCAGCCCCTCCGGGACAGGGGGAGGTGAGCAGTTCTTC.